This entry describes one T cell receptor (beta chain). Its specificity is unknown. The data belong to a study of identical twins. Findings and caveats of the study: Among beta out-of-frame sequences, excess sharing between twins appeared weaker.

This CDR3 spans 16 amino acids. The germline CDR1 and CDR2 sequences are SEHNR and FQNEAQ (reference sequence). The V segment lost 4 bases and the J segment 3 bases; nucleotides outside the gene matches: 7. TCRdb passed the 5' RACE reads through MiXCR, listing each CDR3 protein once. The sample lists fewer than 550,000 distinct CDR3 sequences; around 15% were seen once. This same sample was also taken into another study, of yellow fever vaccine responses in identical twins.

Sequenced sample: CD4+ T cells sorted from blood. This TCR came from a woman aged 18-30 years in good health. J is TRBJ2-7 and V is TRBV7-9, with TRBD2 identical over 12 bases. The CDR3 DNA reads TGTGCCAGCAGCTCCTTGACTAGCGGGAGAGTCTACGAGCAGTACTTC. This sequence encodes CASSSLTSGRVYEQYF. The whole variable domain, remainder taken from reference TRBV7-9 and TRBJ2-7, is DTGVSQNPRHKITKRGQNVTFRCDPISEHNRLYWYRQTLGQGPEFLTYFQNEAQLEKSRLLSDRFSAERPKGSFSTLEIQRTEQGDSAMYLCASSSLTSGRVYEQYFGPGTRLTVT.